Each of the 27 T cell receptor beta chains below was sequenced from the same sample in a study of T cell responses to AZD1222 COVID-19 vaccine. Clones were read by immunoSEQ multiplex PCR, and TCRdb kept only the in-frame ones, dropping some. In the table there are some 52,000 clones, 87% of which are singletons. The sequenced sample was peripheral blood, obtained 28 days after the second AZD1222 dose. The origin of the receptors is an adult who received the AZD1222 COVID-19 vaccine.

V and J are TRBV19 and TRBJ2-7; 9 bases agree with TRBD1. Trimming at V came to 3 bases and at J to 0 bases, leaving 6 bases not matched to a gene. The CDR3 contains 16 residues. Germline CDR1 is LNHDA and CDR2 is SQIVND (reference sequence). The CDR3 region is CASSIYRGQSSYEQYF. Here the CDR3 DNA reads TGTGCCAGTAGTATTTACAGGGGGCAGAGCTCCTACGAGCAGTACTTC.

The chain couples TRBV19 to TRBJ2-5; 7 nucleotides align to TRBD2. This CDR3 has 13 amino acids. The V and J ends lost 3 bases and 6 bases, in that order; junction bases with no gene match: 4. Germline CDR1 is LNHDA and CDR2 is SQIVND (reference sequence). The CDR3 DNA is TGTGCCAGTAGTATCGGACTAGGGAAGACCCAGTACTTC. Amino acids: CASSIGLGKTQYF.

The CDR3 sequence is CASAIRGGEQFF. CDR3 bases: TGTGCTAGTGCCATTAGGGGGGGTGAGCAGTTCTTC. The chain uses TRBV12-5 and TRBJ2-1; D might be TRBD2 (7 bases). CDR1 is LGHNT and CDR2 is FRNRAP in the germline V gene. V lost 7 bases to trimming and J lost 9 bases, with 13 bases between them. The length of the CDR3 is 12 residues.

The chain recombines TRBV5-1 with TRBJ2-7; D is ambiguous. Germline CDR1 SGHRS, CDR2 YFSETQ. Trimming pared 0 bases from V and 4 bases from J, leaving 8 bases between. The CDR3 consists of 13 residues. The CDR3 coding sequence is TGCGCCAGCAGCTTGGGGCAGTCATACGAGCAGTACTTC. Its translation is CASSLGQSYEQYF. Using reference TRBV5-1 and TRBJ2-7 for the parts outside the CDR3, the full variable domain is KAGVTQTPRYLIKTRGQQVTLSCSPISGHRSVSWYQQTPGQGLQFLFEYFSETQRNKGNFPGRFSGRQFSNSRSEMNVSTLELGDSALYLCASSLGQSYEQYFGPGTRLTVT.

The chain is built from TRBV28 and TRBJ1-1, with D uncertain. The CDR3 covers 15 residues. The germline V gene has CDR1 MDHEN and CDR2 SYDVKM. The V gene lost 1 base and the J gene lost 1 base, with 10 bases spanning the gap. The CDR3 here is CASSLLLGGNTEAFF. In DNA form, the CDR3 reads TGTGCCAGCAGTTTATTGTTGGGAGGGAACACTGAAGCTTTCTTT.

The chain has TRBV6-1 and TRBJ2-3; D could derive from TRBD1 or TRBD2 (5 bases each). The germline gives CDR1 MNHNS, CDR2 SASEGT. Trimming pared 2 bases from V and 8 bases from J, leaving 20 bases between. CDR3 length: 16 amino acids. The CDR3 region is CASSESWAGQSGTQYF. In nucleotides, the CDR3 is TGTGCCAGCAGTGAATCGTGGGCAGGACAAAGCGGTACGCAGTATTTT.

The CDR3 bases are TGTGCCAGCAGCCAAGTACGGGGACCCATATATTTT. Translated, it gives CASSQVRGPIYF. The V and J genes are TRBV14 and TRBJ1-3, with D perhaps matching TRBD1 (5 bases). The V gene's germline CDR1 is SGHDN and CDR2 FVKESK. Trimming removed 1 base from V and 11 bases from J, with 9 bases in between. The CDR3 loop spans 12 amino acids.

The V gene is TRBV6-1, the J gene TRBJ1-6; D gene uncertain. Trimming took off 0 bases at V and 7 bases at J, with 4 bases between the two ends. The CDR3 extends over 13 amino acids. Germline assignment: CDR1 MNHNS and CDR2 SASEGT. CDR3 bases: TGTGCCAGCAGTGAAGCGGGGAATTCACCCCTCCACTTT. As protein: CASSEAGNSPLHF.

The chain's CDR3 is CASSWGTGREQFF. CDR3 in DNA: TGTGCCAGCAGCTGGGGGACAGGGCGGGAGCAGTTCTTC. The chain links TRBV5-6 to TRBJ2-1; 9 bases map to TRBD1. Germline CDR1 and CDR2: SGHDT and YYEEEE. After removal of 3 bases from V and 10 bases from J, the junction contained 5 bases not matched to a gene. This CDR3 has 13 amino acids.

The chain links TRBV21-1 to TRBJ1-5. TRBV21-1 is a recognized pseudogene. The CDR3 covers 15 residues. The CDR3 is CAPKGRPGSNQPQHF. The DNA of the CDR3 is TGTGCCCCAAAAGGGCGCCCCGGGAGCAATCAGCCCCAGCATTTT.

The chain employs TRBV19 and TRBJ2-7, with TRBD2 identical over 7 bases. Trimming took 7 bases from V and 1 from J; bases not matched to a gene: 7. This CDR3 is built from 14 residues. The germline V gene encodes CDR1 LNHDA and CDR2 SQIVND (reference sequence). CDR3 nucleotides: TGTGCCAGTAATTGGACTAGAAGATCCTACGAGCAGTACTTC. Its protein is CASNWTRRSYEQYF.

The rearrangement links TRBV19 to TRBJ2-2; the match to TRBD2 covers 11 bases. Germline V gene data show CDR1 as LNHDA and CDR2 as SQIVND (reference sequence). Losses at the gene ends were 9 bases for V and 0 bases for J; bases not matched to a gene: 3. The length of the CDR3 is 15 residues. The CDR3 spells CASRSGRANTGELFF. In nucleotides, the CDR3 is TGTGCCAGCCGTAGCGGGAGGGCGAACACCGGGGAGCTGTTTTTT.

The genes are TRBV18 and TRBJ1-5; D ambiguous. The CDR3 totals 12 residues. CDR1 is KGHSH, CDR2 LQKENI, per germline. Trimming stripped 0 bases from V and 6 bases from J, with 3 bases between. Written as DNA, the CDR3 is TGTGCCAGCTCACCACCAGGTCAGCCCCAGCATTTT. It specifies CASSPPGQPQHF. The variable domain in full, completed from reference TRBV18 and TRBJ1-5, reads NAGVMQNPRHLVRRRGQEARLRCSPMKGHSHVYWYRQLPEEGLKFMVYLQKENIIDESGMPKERFSAEFPKEGPSILRIQQVVRGDSAAYFCASSPPGQPQHFGDGTRLSIL.

The chain employs TRBV27 and TRBJ2-2; the match to TRBD1 covers 8 bases. This CDR3 has 16 residues. V dropped 2 bases and J dropped 5; count of bases not matched to a gene: 7. Per germline, CDR1 MNHEY and CDR2 SMNVEV (reference sequence). CDR3 amino acids: CASSLGQGARTGELFF. CDR3 nucleotides: TGTGCCAGCAGTTTAGGGCAGGGGGCAAGAACCGGGGAGCTGTTTTTT.

This CDR3 reads CASNSPPQETQYF. As DNA, the CDR3 is TGTGCCAGCAATTCCCCCCCCCAAGAGACCCAGTACTTC. The rearrangement joins TRBV5-6 to TRBJ2-5, with unresolved D. CDR3 length: 13 residues. Germline V gives CDR1 SGHDT, CDR2 YYEEEE. Trimming cost V 6 bases and J 1 base, with 10 bases left between them.

The chain employs TRBV19 and TRBJ2-1, with D perhaps given as TRBD1 or TRBD2 (5 bases each). V was trimmed by 0 bases and J by 6 bases, leaving 9 bases between them. CDR3 length: 14 amino acids. Germline V CDR1 and CDR2: LNHDA, SQIVND (reference sequence). The CDR3 sequence: CASSIDYGTNEQFF. For the CDR3, the DNA is TGTGCCAGTAGTATAGATTACGGGACCAATGAGCAGTTCTTC.

The rearrangement links TRBV28 to TRBJ1-5, with a possible D match to TRBD1 (6 bases). The CDR3 spans 15 residues. V was shortened by 6 bases and J by 2 bases, with 14 bases between the two germline ends. Germline CDR1 and CDR2: MDHEN and SYDVKM. The CDR3 region is CASRPRDNGNQPQHF. The CDR3 DNA reads as TGTGCCAGCAGGCCCCGGGACAATGGCAATCAGCCCCAGCATTTT.

The chain is built from TRBV19 and TRBJ1-3, with unresolved D. Trimming stripped 2 bases from V and 5 bases from J, with 13 bases between. Germline lookup yields CDR1 LNHDA and CDR2 SQIVND (reference sequence). This CDR3 spans 15 amino acids. The CDR3 DNA sequence: TGTGCCAGTAGTATACAATCGACGGTGCGAAACACCATATATTTT. Amino acids: CASSIQSTVRNTIYF.

The chain employs TRBV6-1 and TRBJ2-5, with D unresolved. Germline CDR1 reads MNHNS; CDR2 reads SASEGT. The CDR3 consists of 12 residues. V was trimmed by 3 bases and J by 5 bases, leaving 7 bases between them. The CDR3 spells CASSEWVETQYF. The CDR3 coding sequence is TGTGCCAGCAGTGAGTGGGTCGAGACCCAGTACTTC.

This chain connects TRBV18 to TRBJ2-7; TRBD2 might be the D (6 bases). Germline CDR1 and CDR2: KGHSH and LQKENI. V was pared by 3 bases and J by 0 bases, with 9 bases between. The CDR3 length is 14 residues. CDR3 bases: TGTGCCAGCTCACCCCGGGAGACCTCCTACGAGCAGTACTTC. Translated, it gives CASSPRETSYEQYF. Full variable domain (remainder filled in from reference TRBV18 and TRBJ2-7): NAGVMQNPRHLVRRRGQEARLRCSPMKGHSHVYWYRQLPEEGLKFMVYLQKENIIDESGMPKERFSAEFPKEGPSILRIQQVVRGDSAAYFCASSPRETSYEQYFGPGTRLTVT.

This chain links TRBV15 with TRBJ1-2; 9 bases fit TRBD1. The CDR3 spans 16 residues. CDR1 is LNHNV and CDR2 is YYDKDF in the germline V gene (reference sequence). V gave up 8 bases and J gave up 1 base; unmatched junction bases: 11. CDR3 nucleotide sequence: TGTGCCACCGGACCTTCTAACAGGGGGCTTAACTATGGCTACACCTTC. This translates into CATGPSNRGLNYGYTF.

The chain combines TRBV30 with TRBJ1-1, with 9 nucleotides matching TRBD1. V lost 6 bases and J lost 4; bases outside the gene matches: 12. The CDR3 has 15 amino acids. The germline V gene encodes CDR1 GTSNPN and CDR2 SVGIG (reference sequence). The DNA of the CDR3 is TGTGCCTGTAGAACAGGGGGCTCGTGGGGCACTGAAGCTTTCTTT. This gives the protein CACRTGGSWGTEAFF. The whole variable domain, remainder taken from reference TRBV30 and TRBJ1-1, is SQTIHQWPATLVQPVGSPLSLECTVEGTSNPNLYWYRQAAGRGLQLLFYSVGIGQISSEVPQNLSASRPQDRQFILSSKKLLLSDSGFYLCACRTGGSWGTEAFFGQGTRLTVV.

This sequence joins TRBV5-5 and TRBJ2-5; TRBD1 aligns across 8 bases. After removal of 5 bases from V and 1 base from J, the junction contained 7 bases not matched to a gene. CDR1 SGHKS and CDR2 YYEKEE come from the germline V gene (reference sequence). CDR3 length equals 15 residues. CDR3 sequence (DNA): TGTGCCAGCAGTTGGCTCGGACAGGGCCAAGAGACCCAGTACTTC. Translating it yields CASSWLGQGQETQYF.

CDR3 bases: TGCGCCAGCAGCCAAGTAGGTCGGGGGGCAGCCGGGGAGCTGTTTTTT. Encoded protein: CASSQVGRGAAGELFF. The rearrangement uses TRBV4-1 and TRBJ2-2; D possibly corresponds to TRBD2 (7 bases). This CDR3 is built from 16 residues. Germline V CDR1 and CDR2: MGHRA, YSYEKL. The V and J ends lost 1 base and 6 bases respectively, with 15 bases between them.

J is TRBJ1-1 and V is TRBV3-1 (or the pseudogene TRBV3-2); unclear D gene. Between the trimmed V and J ends, which lost 1 base and 2 bases, there was a span of 5 bases. Germline CDR1 LGHDT, CDR2 YNNKEL (reference sequence). This CDR3 spans 13 amino acids. The CDR3 is CASSQGRNTEAFF. The CDR3 DNA reads as TGTGCCAGCAGCCAAGGGAGAAACACTGAAGCTTTCTTT.

V and J are TRBV3-1 (or the pseudogene TRBV3-2) and TRBJ2-7; D is unresolved. This CDR3 spans 15 amino acids. CDR1 and CDR2 (germline): LGHDT, YNNKEL (reference sequence). The V and J ends lost 0 bases and 7 bases respectively, with 16 bases between them. DNA for the CDR3: TGTGCCAGCAGCCAAGATTCGCTCACAACTCGAGAGCAGTACTTC. Translated, it gives CASSQDSLTTREQYF.

This chain links TRBV7-9 with TRBJ2-7; D possibly uses TRBD1 or TRBD2 (5 bases each). Germline V gives CDR1 SEHNR, CDR2 FQNEAQ (reference sequence). Trimming removed 4 bases at V and 0 bases at J, with 10 bases between. The CDR3 spans 14 residues. The CDR3 DNA follows: TGTGCCAGCAGCTCCGGGACGACCTCCTACGAGCAGTACTTC. Protein product: CASSSGTTSYEQYF.